Each of the 2 T cell receptor beta chains below was sequenced from the same sample in a study of blood T cell repertoires in COVID-19. Assay: immunoSEQ multiplex PCR; the TCRdb copy retains only in-frame clones and omits some. The sample comprises 85,000 to 95,000 clones, roughly 87% of which are singletons, and approximately 5.6% rests with the top ten. The specimen sequenced was peripheral blood. Source of these receptors: a woman aged 80 or over with active COVID-19.

The V gene is TRBV19, the J gene TRBJ2-1; D is uncertain. The CDR3 is 12 amino acids. Looked up from germline, CDR1 is LNHDA and CDR2 is SQIVND (reference sequence). V lost 9 bases and J lost 0, with 6 bases in between. The CDR3 nucleotides read TGTGCCAGCGGTCTCTCCTACAATGAGCAGTTCTTC. This encodes CASGLSYNEQFF. Supplemented by reference TRBV19 and TRBJ2-1, the full variable domain reads DGGITQSPKYLFRKEGQNVTLSCEQNLNHDAMYWYRQDPGQGLRLIYYSQIVNDFQKGDIAEGYSVSREKKESFPLTVTSAQKNPTAFYLCASGLSYNEQFFGPGTRLTVL.

The rearrangement uses TRBV28 and TRBJ2-5, with 8 bases fitting TRBD2. This CDR3 region has 16 residues. Germline V gives CDR1 MDHEN, CDR2 SYDVKM. The ends lost 10 bases at V and 1 base at J; junction bases unmatched: 14. Here the CDR3 DNA reads TGTGCCACCGCAAACCGGCTAGCGGGTGCCCAAGAGACCCAGTACTTC. The encoded protein is CATANRLAGAQETQYF. Full variable domain (missing parts from reference TRBV28 and TRBJ2-5): DVKVTQSSRYLVKRTGEKVFLECVQDMDHENMFWYRQDPGLGLRLIYFSYDVKMKEKGDIPEGYSVSREKKERFSLILESASTNQTSMYLCATANRLAGAQETQYFGPGTRLLVL.